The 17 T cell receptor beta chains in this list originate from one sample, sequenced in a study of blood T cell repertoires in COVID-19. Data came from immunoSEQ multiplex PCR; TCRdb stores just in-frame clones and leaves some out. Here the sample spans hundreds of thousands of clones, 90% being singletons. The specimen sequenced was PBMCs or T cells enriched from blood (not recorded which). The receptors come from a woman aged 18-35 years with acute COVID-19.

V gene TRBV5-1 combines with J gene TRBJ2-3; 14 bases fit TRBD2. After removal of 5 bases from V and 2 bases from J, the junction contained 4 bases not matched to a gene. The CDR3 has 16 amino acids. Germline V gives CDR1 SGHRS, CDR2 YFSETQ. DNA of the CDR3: TGCGCCAGCAGTGGGGGACTAGCGGGAGTCACAGATACGCAGTATTTT. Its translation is CASSGGLAGVTDTQYF. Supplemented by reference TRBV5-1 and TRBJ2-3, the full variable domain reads KAGVTQTPRYLIKTRGQQVTLSCSPISGHRSVSWYQQTPGQGLQFLFEYFSETQRNKGNFPGRFSGRQFSNSRSEMNVSTLELGDSALYLCASSGGLAGVTDTQYFGPGTRLTVL.

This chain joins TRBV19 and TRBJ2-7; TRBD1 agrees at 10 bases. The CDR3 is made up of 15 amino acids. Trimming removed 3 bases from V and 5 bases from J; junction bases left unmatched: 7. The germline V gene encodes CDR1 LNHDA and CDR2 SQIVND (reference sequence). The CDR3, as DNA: TGTGCCAGTAGTATCTTTTCCGGACAGGGGGACGAGCAGTACTTC. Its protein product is CASSIFSGQGDEQYF.

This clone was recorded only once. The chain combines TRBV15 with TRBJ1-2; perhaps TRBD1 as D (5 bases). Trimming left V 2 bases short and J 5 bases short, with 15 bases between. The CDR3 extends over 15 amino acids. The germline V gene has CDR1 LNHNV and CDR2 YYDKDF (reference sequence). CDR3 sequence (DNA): TGTGCCACCAGCAGAATTGGGGGGGGAGATTATGGCTACACCTTC. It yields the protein CATSRIGGGDYGYTF.

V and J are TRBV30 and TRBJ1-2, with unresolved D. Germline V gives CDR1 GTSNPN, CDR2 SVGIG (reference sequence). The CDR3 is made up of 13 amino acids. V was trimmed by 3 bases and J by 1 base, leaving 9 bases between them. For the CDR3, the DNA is TGTGCCTGGAGCCCAGGTCGTAACTATGGCTACACCTTC. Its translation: CAWSPGRNYGYTF.

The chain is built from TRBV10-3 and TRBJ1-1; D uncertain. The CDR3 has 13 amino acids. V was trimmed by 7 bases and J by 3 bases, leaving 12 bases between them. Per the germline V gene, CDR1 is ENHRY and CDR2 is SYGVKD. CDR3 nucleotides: TGTGCCATCACCCCAGATGATGACACTGAAGCTTTCTTT. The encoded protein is CAITPDDDTEAFF.

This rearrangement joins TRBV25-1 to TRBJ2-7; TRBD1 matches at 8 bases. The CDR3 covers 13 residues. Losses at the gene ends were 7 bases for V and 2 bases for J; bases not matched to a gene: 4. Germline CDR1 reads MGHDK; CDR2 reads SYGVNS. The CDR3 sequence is CASTKTGAYEQYF. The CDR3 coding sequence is TGTGCCAGCACAAAGACAGGGGCCTACGAGCAGTACTTC.

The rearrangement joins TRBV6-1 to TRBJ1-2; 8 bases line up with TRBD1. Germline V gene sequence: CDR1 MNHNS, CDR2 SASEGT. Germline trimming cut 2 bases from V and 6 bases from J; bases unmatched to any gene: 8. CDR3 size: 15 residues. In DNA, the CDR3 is TGTGCCAGCAGTGAACTGGCAGGGGGCTGGGATGGCTACACCTTC. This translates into CASSELAGGWDGYTF.

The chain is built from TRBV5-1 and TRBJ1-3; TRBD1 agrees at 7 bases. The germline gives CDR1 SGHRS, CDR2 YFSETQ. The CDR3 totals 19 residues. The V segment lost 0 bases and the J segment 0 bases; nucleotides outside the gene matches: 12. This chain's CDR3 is CASSLASDRALFSGNTIYF. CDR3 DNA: TGCGCCAGCAGCTTGGCCAGTGACAGGGCCCTCTTCTCTGGAAACACCATATATTTT.

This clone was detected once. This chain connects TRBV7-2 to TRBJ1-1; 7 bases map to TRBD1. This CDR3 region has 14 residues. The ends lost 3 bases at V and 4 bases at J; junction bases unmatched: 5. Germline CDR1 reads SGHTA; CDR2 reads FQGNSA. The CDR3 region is CASSFRQGGTEAFF. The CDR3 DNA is TGTGCCAGCAGCTTCCGACAGGGAGGCACTGAAGCTTTCTTT.

The CDR3 coding sequence is TGTGCCAGCAGAAAGATGACAGGGTACTCTGGGGCCAACGTCCTGACTTTC. Encoded protein: CASRKMTGYSGANVLTF. The chain links TRBV7-9 to TRBJ2-6; 7 bases align to TRBD1. The CDR3 sequence is 17 residues long. Germline V CDR1 and CDR2: SEHNR, FQNEAQ (reference sequence). Trimming at V came to 6 bases and at J to 0 bases, leaving 8 bases not matched to a gene.

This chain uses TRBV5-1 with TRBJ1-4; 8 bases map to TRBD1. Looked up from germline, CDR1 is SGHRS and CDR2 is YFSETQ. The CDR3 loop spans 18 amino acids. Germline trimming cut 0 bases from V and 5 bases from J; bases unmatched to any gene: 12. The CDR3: CASSLGGQGVLGNEKLFF. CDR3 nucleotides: TGCGCCAGCAGCTTGGGTGGACAGGGCGTATTGGGGAATGAAAAACTGTTTTTT.

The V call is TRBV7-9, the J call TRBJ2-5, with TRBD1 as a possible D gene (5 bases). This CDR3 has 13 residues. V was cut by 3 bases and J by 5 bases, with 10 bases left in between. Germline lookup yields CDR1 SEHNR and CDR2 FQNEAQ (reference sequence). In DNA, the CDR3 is TGTGCCAGCAGCTTTCAGGGAAGGGAGACCCAGTACTTC. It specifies CASSFQGRETQYF.

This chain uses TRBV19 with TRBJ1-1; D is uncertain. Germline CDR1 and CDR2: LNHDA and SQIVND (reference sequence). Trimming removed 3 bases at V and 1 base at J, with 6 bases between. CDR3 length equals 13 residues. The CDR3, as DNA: TGTGCCAGTAGTATCTCCGGGAACACTGAAGCTTTCTTT. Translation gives CASSISGNTEAFF.

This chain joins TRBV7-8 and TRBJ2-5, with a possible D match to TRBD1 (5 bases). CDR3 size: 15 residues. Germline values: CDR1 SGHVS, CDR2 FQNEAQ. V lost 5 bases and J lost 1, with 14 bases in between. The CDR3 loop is CASSPEDRVQETQYF. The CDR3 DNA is TGTGCCAGCAGCCCCGAAGACAGAGTCCAAGAGACCCAGTACTTC.

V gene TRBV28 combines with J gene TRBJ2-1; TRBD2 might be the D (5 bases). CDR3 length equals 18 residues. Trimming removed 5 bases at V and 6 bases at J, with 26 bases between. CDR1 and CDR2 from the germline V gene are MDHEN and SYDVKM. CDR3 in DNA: TGTGCCAGCAGTCCCATCTATGGGAGCTCCCAATTAACCAATGAGCAGTTCTTC. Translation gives CASSPIYGSSQLTNEQFF. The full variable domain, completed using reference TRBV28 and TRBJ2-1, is DVKVTQSSRYLVKRTGEKVFLECVQDMDHENMFWYRQDPGLGLRLIYFSYDVKMKEKGDIPEGYSVSREKKERFSLILESASTNQTSMYLCASSPIYGSSQLTNEQFFGPGTRLTVL.

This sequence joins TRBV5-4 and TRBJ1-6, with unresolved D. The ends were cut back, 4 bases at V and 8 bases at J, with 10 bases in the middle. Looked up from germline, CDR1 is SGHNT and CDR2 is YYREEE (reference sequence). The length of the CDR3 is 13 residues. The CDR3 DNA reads TGTGCCAGCAGCCCCAGGATAGATTCACCCCTCCACTTT. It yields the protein CASSPRIDSPLHF.

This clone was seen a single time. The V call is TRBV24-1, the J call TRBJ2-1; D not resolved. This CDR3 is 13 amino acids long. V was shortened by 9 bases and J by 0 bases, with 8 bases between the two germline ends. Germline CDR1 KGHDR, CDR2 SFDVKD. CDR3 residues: CATEARSYNEQFF. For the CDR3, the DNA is TGTGCCACCGAGGCTCGCTCCTACAATGAGCAGTTCTTC.